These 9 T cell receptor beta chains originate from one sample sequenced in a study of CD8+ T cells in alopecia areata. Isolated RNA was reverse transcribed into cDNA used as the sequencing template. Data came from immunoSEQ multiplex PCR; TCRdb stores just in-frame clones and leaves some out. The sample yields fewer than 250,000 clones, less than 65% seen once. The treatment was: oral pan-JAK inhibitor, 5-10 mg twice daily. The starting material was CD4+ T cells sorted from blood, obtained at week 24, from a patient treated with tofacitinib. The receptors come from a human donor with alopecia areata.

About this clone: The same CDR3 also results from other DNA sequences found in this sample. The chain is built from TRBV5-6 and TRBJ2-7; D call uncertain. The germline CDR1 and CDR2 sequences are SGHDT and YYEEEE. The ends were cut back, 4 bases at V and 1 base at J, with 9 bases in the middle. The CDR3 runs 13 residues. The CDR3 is CASSPTRSYEQYF. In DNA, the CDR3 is TGTGCCAGCAGCCCGACAAGATCCTACGAGCAGTACTTC.

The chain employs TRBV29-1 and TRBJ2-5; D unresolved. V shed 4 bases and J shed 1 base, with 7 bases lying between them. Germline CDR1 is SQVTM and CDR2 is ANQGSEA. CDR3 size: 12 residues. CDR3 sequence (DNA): TGCAGCGTTGGACGGATCCAAGAGACCCAGTACTTC. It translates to CSVGRIQETQYF.

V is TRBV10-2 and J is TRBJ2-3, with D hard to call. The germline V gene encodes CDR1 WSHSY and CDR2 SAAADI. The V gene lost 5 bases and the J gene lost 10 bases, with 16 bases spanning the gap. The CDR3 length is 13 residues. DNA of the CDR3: TGCGCCAGCAGTCCCACCCCCGAAGGCGCGCAGTATTTT. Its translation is CASSPTPEGAQYF.

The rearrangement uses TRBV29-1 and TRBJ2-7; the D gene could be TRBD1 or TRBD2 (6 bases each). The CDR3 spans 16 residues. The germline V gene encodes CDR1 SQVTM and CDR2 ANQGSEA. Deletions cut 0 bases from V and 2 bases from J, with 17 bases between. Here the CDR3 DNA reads TGCAGCGTTGAAGATCGACGAGGGGGGTCGGCCTACGAGCAGTACTTC. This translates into CSVEDRRGGSAYEQYF.

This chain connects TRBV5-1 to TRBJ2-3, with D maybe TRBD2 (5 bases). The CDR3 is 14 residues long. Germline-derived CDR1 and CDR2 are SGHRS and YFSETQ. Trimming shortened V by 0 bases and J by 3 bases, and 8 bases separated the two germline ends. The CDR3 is CASSLGGSTDTQYF. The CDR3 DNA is TGCGCCAGCAGCTTGGGAGGGTCTACAGATACGCAGTATTTT.

CDR3 in DNA: TGTGCCAGCAGCGGGACCGGGAGGGGGTATGGCTACACCTTC. Translating it yields CASSGTGRGYGYTF. The chain combines TRBV11-2 with TRBJ1-2; possibly TRBD1 for D (6 bases). The germline V gene encodes CDR1 SGHAT and CDR2 FQNNGV. The CDR3 runs to 14 residues. V dropped 5 bases and J dropped 5 bases, with 15 bases sitting between them.

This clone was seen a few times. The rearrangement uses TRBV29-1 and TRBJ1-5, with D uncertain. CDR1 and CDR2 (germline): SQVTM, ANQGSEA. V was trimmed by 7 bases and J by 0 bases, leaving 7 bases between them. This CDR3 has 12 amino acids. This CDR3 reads CSARNSNQPQHF. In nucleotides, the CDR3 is TGCAGCGCCCGAAATAGCAATCAGCCCCAGCATTTT.

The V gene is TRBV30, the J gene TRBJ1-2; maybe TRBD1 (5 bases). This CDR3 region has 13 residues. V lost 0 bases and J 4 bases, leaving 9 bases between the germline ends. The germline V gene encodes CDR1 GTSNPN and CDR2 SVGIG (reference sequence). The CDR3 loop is CAWSVHGGYGYTF. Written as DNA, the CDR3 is TGTGCCTGGAGTGTACACGGGGGCTATGGCTACACCTTC.

CDR3 DNA sequence: TGTGCCAGTAGCACCCGGACGGTCCTGAATGAGAACTATGGCTACACCTTC. This sequence encodes CASSTRTVLNENYGYTF. V and J are TRBV19 and TRBJ1-2; D remains ambiguous. The CDR3 is 17 residues long. V was clipped by 6 bases and J by 2 bases, with 22 bases between them. Germline CDR1 and CDR2: LNHDA and SQIVND (reference sequence).